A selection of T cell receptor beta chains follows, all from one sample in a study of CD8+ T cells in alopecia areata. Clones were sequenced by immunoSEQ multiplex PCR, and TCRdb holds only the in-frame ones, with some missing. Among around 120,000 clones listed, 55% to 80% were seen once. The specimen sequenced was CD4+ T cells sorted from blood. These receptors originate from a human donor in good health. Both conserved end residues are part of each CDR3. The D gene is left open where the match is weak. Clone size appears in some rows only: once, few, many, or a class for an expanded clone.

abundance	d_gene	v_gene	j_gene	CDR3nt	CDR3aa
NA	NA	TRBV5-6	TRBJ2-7	TGTGCCAGCAGCAAAGGAGTCGGTTCCTACGAGCAGTACTTC	CASSKGVGSYEQYF
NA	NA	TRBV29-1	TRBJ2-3	TGCAGCGTTGAATTCCCGTCATGGGGCCAGTATTTT	CSVEFPSWGQYF
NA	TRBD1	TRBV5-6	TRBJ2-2	TGTGCCAGCATCGGACAGGACACCGGGGAGCTGTTTTTT	CASIGQDTGELFF
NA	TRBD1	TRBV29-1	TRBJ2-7	TGCAGCGTTTCCCGGGACAGGGGGAACTACGAGCAGTACTTC	CSVSRDRGNYEQYF
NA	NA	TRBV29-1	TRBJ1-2	TGCAGCGTTGAAGATCCAGGCGCCCATCGTAGCTATGGCTACACCTTC	CSVEDPGAHRSYGYTF
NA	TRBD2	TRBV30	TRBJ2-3	TGTGCCTGGAGGATGAGCGGGGCCACAGATACGCAGTATTTT	CAWRMSGATDTQYF
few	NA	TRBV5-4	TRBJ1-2	TGTGCCAGCAGCGCCCCTGGGGCGGCAGGGACCTATGGCTACACCTTC	CASSAPGAAGTYGYTF
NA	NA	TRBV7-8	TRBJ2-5	TGTGCCAGCAGCTTAGTGACAGTGGGGACCCAGTACTTC	CASSLVTVGTQYF
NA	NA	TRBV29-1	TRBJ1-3	TGCAGCGTTGAAGAGGGGGGACGTGGAAACACCATATATTTT	CSVEEGGRGNTIYF
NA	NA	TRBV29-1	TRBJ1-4	TGCAGCGTTGGGCTGAAGGGAGAAAAACTGTTTTTT	CSVGLKGEKLFF
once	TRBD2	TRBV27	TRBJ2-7	TGTGCCAGCAGGCCCCAGGGTAGCGGGGGACGGGGGCAGTACTTC	CASRPQGSGGRGQYF
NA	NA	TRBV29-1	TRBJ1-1	TGCAGCGTTGAAGATTGGGGCCCAGGAGGCACTGAAGCTTTCTTT	CSVEDWGPGGTEAFF
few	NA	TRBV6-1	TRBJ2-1	TGTGCCAGCTGGATCCCGGGGGCCTACAATGAGCAGTTCTTC	CASWIPGAYNEQFF
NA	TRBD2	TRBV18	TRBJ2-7	TGTGCCAGCTCACTTGGACTAGCGGGGCTAGCAAACGAGCAGTACTTC	CASSLGLAGLANEQYF
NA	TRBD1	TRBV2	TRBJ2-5	TGTGCCACCGGGCGACAGGGGGGTGTGGAGACCCAGTACTTC	CATGRQGGVETQYF
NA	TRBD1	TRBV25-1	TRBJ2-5	TGTGCCAGCAGTGGACTCCGCAGGGGACAGGACCGGGAGACCCAGTACTTC	CASSGLRRGQDRETQYF
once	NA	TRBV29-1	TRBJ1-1	TGCAGCGTTGCCCTAGGGGACACTGAAGCTTTCTTT	CSVALGDTEAFF
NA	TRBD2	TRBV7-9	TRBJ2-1	TGTGCCAGCAGCTTCCGGACTAGCGGGGCTAATGAGCAGTTCTTC	CASSFRTSGANEQFF
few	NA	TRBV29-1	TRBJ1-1	TGCAGCGCCCGGGACTCACCGAACACTGAAGCTTTCTTT	CSARDSPNTEAFF
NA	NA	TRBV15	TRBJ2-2	TGTGCCACCAGCAGAGGGGAGGCCCGACGGGACGGGGAGCTGTTTTTT	CATSRGEARRDGELFF
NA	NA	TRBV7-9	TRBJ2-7	TGTGCCAGCAGCTTAGCGATTGGATTCCGCGAGCAGTACTTC	CASSLAIGFREQYF
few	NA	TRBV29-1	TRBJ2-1	TGCAGCGTTAGCGACGCTGAGCAGTTCTTC	CSVSDAEQFF
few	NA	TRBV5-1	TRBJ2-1	TGCGCCAGCAGCTGGGGGGGCCAGGACAATGAGCAGTTCTTC	CASSWGGQDNEQFF
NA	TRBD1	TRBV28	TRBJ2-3	TGTGCCAGCAAACATACCTCGGGGACAGGGCTTAAGACAGATACGCAGTATTTT	CASKHTSGTGLKTDTQYF
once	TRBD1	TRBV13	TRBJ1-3	TGTGCCAGCAGCTTCGACAGGGGGCAAGCGGGAAACACCATATATTTT	CASSFDRGQAGNTIYF
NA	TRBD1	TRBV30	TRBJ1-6	TGTGCCTGGACTACCGGACAGGGGGGTAATTCACCCCTCCACTTT	CAWTTGQGGNSPLHF
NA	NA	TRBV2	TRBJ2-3	TGTGCCAGCAGCCGCGACACAGATACGCAGTATTTT	CASSRDTDTQYF
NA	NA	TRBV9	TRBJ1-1	TGTGCCAGCAGCCCTCATAGGGTTTTGAACACTGAAGCTTTCTTT	CASSPHRVLNTEAFF
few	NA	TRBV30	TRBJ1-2	TGTGCCTGGAGTAACCAAGCTAACTATGGCTACACCTTC	CAWSNQANYGYTF
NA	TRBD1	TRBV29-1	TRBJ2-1	TGCAGCGTTGGACAGGGGACAAGTTCCTACAATGAGCAGTTCTTC	CSVGQGTSSYNEQFF
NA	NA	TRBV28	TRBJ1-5	TGTGCCAGCAGTTTGCGGCGGCAGCCCCAGCATTTT	CASSLRRQPQHF
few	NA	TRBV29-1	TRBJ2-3	TGCAGCGTAAACAATCGAGATACGCAGTATTTT	CSVNNRDTQYF
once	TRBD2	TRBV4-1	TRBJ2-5	TGCGCCAGCAGCCAACTAGCGGGGGGGCGTTTAGAGACCCAGTACTTC	CASSQLAGGRLETQYF
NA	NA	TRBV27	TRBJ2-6	TGTGCCAACCGTCCCTCTGGGGCCAACGTCCTGACTTTC	CANRPSGANVLTF
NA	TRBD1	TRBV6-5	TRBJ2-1	TGTGCCAGCAGTTACGGGTTAGGGGACAGATATAATGAGCAGTTCTTC	CASSYGLGDRYNEQFF
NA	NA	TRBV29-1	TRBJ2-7	TGCAGCGTTGGTGTATCGGGGCAGTACTTC	CSVGVSGQYF
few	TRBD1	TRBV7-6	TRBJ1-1	TGTGCCAGCAGCACGACACAGGGGAGGAACACTGAAGCTTTCTTT	CASSTTQGRNTEAFF
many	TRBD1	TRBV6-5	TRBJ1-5	TGTGCCAGCAGTTCACAGGGGGCGCCTGGCAATCAGCCCCAGCATTTT	CASSSQGAPGNQPQHF
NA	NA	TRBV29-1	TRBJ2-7	TGCAGCGGCATACAGGATTACGAGCAGTACTTC	CSGIQDYEQYF
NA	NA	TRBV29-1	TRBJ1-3	TGCAGCGGACAAGGGGGCTCTGGAAACACCATATATTTT	CSGQGGSGNTIYF
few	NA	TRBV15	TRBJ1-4	TGTGCCACCAGCAGGATACCCTTTGCAACTAATGAAAAACTGTTTTTT	CATSRIPFATNEKLFF
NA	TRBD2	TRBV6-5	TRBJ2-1	TGTGCCAGCAGCCCCGGGACTAACTACAATGAGCAGTTCTTC	CASSPGTNYNEQFF
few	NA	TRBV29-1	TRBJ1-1	TGCAGCGGGTCACTGGGGGCAAACACTGAAGCTTTCTTT	CSGSLGANTEAFF
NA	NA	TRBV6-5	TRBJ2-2	TGTGCCAGCAGGAGACAGACAGGCACCGGGGAGCTGTTTTTT	CASRRQTGTGELFF
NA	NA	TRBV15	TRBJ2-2	TGTGCCACCAGCAGAAGGTTCACCGGGGAGCTGTTTTTT	CATSRRFTGELFF
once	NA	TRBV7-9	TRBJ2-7	TGTGCCAGCAGCTTTCGGGCCGCCGGGCAGTACTTC	CASSFRAAGQYF
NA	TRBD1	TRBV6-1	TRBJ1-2	TGTGCCAGCAGTGATACCCTCGGACAGGTTCGGTATGGCTACACCTTC	CASSDTLGQVRYGYTF
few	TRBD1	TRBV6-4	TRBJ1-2	TGTGCCAGCAGTGACTCCATTGACAGGGTCGGAAGTGGCTACACCTTC	CASSDSIDRVGSGYTF
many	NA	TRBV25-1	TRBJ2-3	TGTGCCAGCAGTGAATCCGGAGGGTCAGATACGCAGTATTTT	CASSESGGSDTQYF
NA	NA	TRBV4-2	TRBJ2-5	TGTGCCAGCAGCCTCACGGACGGCGAAGAGACCCAGTACTTC	CASSLTDGEETQYF